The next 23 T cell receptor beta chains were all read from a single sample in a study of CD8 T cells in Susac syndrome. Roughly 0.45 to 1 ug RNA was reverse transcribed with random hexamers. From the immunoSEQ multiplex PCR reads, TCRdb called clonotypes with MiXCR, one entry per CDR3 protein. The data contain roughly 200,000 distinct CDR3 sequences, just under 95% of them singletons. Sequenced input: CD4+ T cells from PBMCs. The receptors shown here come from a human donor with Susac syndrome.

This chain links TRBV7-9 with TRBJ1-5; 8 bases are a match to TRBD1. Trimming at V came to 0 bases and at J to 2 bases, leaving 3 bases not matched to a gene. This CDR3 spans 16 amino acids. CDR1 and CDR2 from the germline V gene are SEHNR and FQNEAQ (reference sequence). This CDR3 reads CASSLASTGGNQPQHF. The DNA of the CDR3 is TGTGCCAGCAGCTTAGCTTCGACAGGGGGCAATCAGCCCCAGCATTTT.

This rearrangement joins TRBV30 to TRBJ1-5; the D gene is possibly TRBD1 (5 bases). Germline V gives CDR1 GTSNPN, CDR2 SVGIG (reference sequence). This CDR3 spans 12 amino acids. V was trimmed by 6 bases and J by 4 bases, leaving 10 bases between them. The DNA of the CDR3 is TGTGCCTGCGCAGGGAGTAATCAGCCCCAGCATTTT. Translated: CACAGSNQPQHF.

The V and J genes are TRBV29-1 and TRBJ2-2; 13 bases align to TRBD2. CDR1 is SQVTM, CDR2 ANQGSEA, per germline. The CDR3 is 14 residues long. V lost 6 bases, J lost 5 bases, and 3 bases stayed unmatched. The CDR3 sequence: CSVRLAGGTGELFF. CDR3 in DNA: TGCAGCGTGAGACTAGCGGGAGGTACCGGGGAGCTGTTTTTT.

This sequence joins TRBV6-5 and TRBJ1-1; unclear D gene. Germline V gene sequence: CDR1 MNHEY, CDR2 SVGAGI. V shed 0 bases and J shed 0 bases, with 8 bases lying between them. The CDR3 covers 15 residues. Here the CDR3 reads CASSYSAVMNTEAFF. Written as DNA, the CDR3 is TGTGCCAGCAGTTACTCGGCAGTCATGAACACTGAAGCTTTCTTT.

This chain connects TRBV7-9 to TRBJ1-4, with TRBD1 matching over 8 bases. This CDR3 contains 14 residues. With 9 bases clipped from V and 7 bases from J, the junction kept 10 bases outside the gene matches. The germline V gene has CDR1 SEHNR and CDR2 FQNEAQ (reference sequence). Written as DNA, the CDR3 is TGTGCCAGTGCCCCCAGGGGGCCACCTGAAAAACTGTTTTTT. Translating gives CASAPRGPPEKLFF.

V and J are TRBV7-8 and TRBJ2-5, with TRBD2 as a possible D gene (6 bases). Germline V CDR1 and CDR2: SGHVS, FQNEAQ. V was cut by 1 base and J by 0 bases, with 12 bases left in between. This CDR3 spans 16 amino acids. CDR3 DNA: TGTGCCAGCAGCTTAGAGAGGGAGGTGAACCAAGAGACCCAGTACTTC. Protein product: CASSLEREVNQETQYF.

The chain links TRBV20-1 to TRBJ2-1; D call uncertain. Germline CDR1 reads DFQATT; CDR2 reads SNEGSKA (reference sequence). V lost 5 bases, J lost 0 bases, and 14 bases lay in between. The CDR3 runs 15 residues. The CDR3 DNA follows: TGCAGTGCTTCAGAGCTCATGAGCTCCTACAATGAGCAGTTCTTC. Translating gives CSASELMSSYNEQFF.

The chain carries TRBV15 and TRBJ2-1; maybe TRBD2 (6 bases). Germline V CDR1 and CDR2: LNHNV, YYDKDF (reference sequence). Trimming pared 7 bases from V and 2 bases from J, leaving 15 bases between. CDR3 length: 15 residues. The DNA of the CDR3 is TGTGCCACCACGGGGACTCCTACTACCTACAATGAGCAGTTCTTC. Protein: CATTGTPTTYNEQFF. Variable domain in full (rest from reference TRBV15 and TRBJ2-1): DAMVIQNPRYQVTQFGKPVTLSCSQTLNHNVMYWYQQKSSQAPKLLFHYYDKDFNNEADTPDNFQSRRPNTSFCFLDIRSPGLGDTAMYLCATTGTPTTYNEQFFGPGTRLTVL.

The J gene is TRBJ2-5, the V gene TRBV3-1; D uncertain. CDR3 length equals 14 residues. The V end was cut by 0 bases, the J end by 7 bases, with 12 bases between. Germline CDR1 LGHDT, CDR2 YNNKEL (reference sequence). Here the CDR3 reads CASSQDRSGRTQYF. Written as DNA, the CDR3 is TGTGCCAGCAGCCAAGACAGGTCCGGACGGACCCAGTACTTC.

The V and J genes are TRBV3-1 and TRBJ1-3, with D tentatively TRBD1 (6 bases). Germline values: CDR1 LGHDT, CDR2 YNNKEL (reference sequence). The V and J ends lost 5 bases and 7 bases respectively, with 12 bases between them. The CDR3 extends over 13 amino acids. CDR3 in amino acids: CASSTGTLNTIYF. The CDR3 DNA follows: TGTGCCAGCAGCACCGGGACACTGAACACCATATATTTT.

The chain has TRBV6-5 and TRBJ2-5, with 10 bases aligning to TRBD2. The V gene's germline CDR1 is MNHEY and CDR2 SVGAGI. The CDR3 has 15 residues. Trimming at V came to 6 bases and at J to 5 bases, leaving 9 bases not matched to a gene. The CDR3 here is CASRLGLADWETQYF. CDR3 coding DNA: TGTGCCAGCAGACTCGGACTAGCGGACTGGGAGACCCAGTACTTC.

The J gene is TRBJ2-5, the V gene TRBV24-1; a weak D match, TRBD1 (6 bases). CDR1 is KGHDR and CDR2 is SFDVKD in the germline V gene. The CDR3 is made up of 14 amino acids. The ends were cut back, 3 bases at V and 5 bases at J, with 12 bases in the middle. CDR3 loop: CATSDHDRKETQYF. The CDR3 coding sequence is TGTGCCACCAGTGATCACGACAGGAAGGAGACCCAGTACTTC.

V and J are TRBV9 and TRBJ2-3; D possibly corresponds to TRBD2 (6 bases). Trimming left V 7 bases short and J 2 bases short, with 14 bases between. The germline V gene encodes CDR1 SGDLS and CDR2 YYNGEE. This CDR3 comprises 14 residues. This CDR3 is CASGTAGFTDTQYF. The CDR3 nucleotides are TGTGCCAGCGGAACAGCGGGTTTCACAGATACGCAGTATTTT.

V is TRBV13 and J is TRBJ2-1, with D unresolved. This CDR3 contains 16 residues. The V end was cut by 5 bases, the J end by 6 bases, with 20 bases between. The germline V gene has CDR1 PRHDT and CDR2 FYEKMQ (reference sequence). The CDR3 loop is CASSVIGMTDLNEQFF. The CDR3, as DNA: TGTGCCAGCAGCGTAATAGGGATGACCGACCTCAATGAGCAGTTCTTC.

The CDR3 reads CASSLTPGQVKVNEQFF. The CDR3, as DNA: TGCGCCAGCAGCTTAACCCCGGGACAGGTGAAAGTAAATGAGCAGTTCTTC. The chain is built from TRBV4-1 and TRBJ2-1; 8 bases are shared with TRBD1. Germline values: CDR1 MGHRA, CDR2 YSYEKL. V shed 5 bases and J 7 bases; nucleotides not matched to a gene: 16. The CDR3 has 17 amino acids.

CDR3 residues: CSARRQRETQYF. As DNA, the CDR3 is TGCAGTGCTAGAAGACAGAGGGAGACCCAGTACTTC. The chain joins TRBV20-1 to TRBJ2-5, with a weak D call TRBD1 (5 bases). The CDR3 totals 12 residues. Per germline, CDR1 DFQATT and CDR2 SNEGSKA (reference sequence). V lost 2 bases and J lost 5, with 9 bases in between.

As DNA, the CDR3 is TGTGCCAGCAGCCCAGCGGGGGGGAGACAAGAGACCCAGTACTTC. Protein: CASSPAGGRQETQYF. The chain recombines TRBV5-4 with TRBJ2-5, with 10 bases identical to TRBD2. Germline CDR1 reads SGHNT; CDR2 reads YYREEE (reference sequence). The CDR3 extends over 15 amino acids. V lost 4 bases and J lost 2; bases outside the gene matches: 5.

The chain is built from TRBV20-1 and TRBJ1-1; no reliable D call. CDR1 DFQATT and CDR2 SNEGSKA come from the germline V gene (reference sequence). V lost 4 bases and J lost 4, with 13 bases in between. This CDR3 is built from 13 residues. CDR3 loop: CSATDRGGTEAFF. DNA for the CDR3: TGCAGTGCTACCGACCGGGGAGGCACTGAAGCTTTCTTT.

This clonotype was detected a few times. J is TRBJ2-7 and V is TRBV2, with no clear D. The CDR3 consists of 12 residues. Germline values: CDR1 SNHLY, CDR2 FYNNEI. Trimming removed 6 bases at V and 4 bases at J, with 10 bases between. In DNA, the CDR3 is TGTGCCAGCAGGCCGACCGAATACGAGCAGTACTTC. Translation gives CASRPTEYEQYF. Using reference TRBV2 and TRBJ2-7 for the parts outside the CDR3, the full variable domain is EPEVTQTPSHQVTQMGQEVILRCVPISNHLYFYWYRQILGQKVEFLVSFYNNEISEKSEIFDDQFSVERPDGSNFTLKIRSTKLEDSAMYFCASRPTEYEQYFGPGTRLTVT.

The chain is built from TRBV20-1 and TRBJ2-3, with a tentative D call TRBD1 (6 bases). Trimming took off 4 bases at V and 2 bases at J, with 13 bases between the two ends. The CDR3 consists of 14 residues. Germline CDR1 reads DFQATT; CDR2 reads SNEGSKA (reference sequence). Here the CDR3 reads CSATRQAYTDTQYF. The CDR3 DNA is TGCAGTGCTACCCGACAGGCGTACACAGATACGCAGTATTTT.

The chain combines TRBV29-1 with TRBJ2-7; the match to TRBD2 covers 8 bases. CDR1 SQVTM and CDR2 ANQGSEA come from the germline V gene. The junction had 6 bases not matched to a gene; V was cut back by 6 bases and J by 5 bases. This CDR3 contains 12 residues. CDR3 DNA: TGCAGCGTCGAACGGGAGGGTCACGAGCAGTACTTC. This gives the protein CSVEREGHEQYF.

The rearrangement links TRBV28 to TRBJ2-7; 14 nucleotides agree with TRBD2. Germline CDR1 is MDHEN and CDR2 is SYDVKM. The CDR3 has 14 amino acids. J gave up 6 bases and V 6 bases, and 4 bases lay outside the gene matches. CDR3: CASRKGLAGVEQYF. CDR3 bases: TGTGCCAGCAGAAAGGGACTAGCGGGAGTCGAGCAGTACTTC.

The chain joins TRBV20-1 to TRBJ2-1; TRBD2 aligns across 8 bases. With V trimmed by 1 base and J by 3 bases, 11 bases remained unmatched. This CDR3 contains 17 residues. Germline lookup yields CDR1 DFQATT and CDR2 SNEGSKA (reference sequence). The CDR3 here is CSARGGTRGWSYNEQFF. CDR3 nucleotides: TGCAGTGCTAGAGGCGGGACTAGAGGGTGGAGCTACAATGAGCAGTTCTTC.